This T cell receptor (beta chain) was recovered during a study of cytomegalovirus exposure and HLA in healthy donors. Concerning this clone itself: What it binds is not known.

General study findings and limits: Association of a missense DCLRE1C variant with TCR beta V- and J-gene trimming was reported in a later analysis. Cytomegalovirus association was listed for about 170 TCR beta chains.

The ends lost 6 bases at V and 2 bases at J; junction bases unmatched: 8. CDR3 length equals 16 residues. In germline, CDR1 is LNHDA, CDR2 SQIVND (reference sequence). A multiplex PCR was run with 60 Vbeta primers and 13 Jbeta primers. Clones were sequenced by immunoSEQ multiplex PCR, and TCRdb holds only the in-frame ones, with some missing. Of some 130,000 clones in the sample, 75% to 85% were seen once. The TCR was taken from a man aged 25 to 40 in good health and CMV-seronegative. Material for sequencing was PBMCs. The chain is built from TRBV19 and TRBJ1-4; TRBD1 matches at 8 bases. The CDR3: CASSTGTGSTNEKLFF. CDR3 bases: TGTGCCAGTAGCACTGGGACAGGTTCGACTAATGAAAAACTGTTTTTT.